The rows below give T cell receptor beta chains drawn from one sample of a study of human T cells and chemical hapten exposure. TCRdb analysed the RACE reads with MiXCR anew, one entry per CDR3 protein. The repertoire holds around 350,000 distinct CDR3 sequences, with around 5.5% as singletons. This specimen consisted of whole blood, obtained in connection with sensitization to the hapten diphenylcyclopropenone (DPC). The receptor set was obtained from a woman between 18 and 29 years old with alopecia areata. Some clones in this sample may be carry-over from other donors' samples. Each CDR3 is given with its conserved first and last residue. D genes are given only for firm matches. Rows may omit the clone size; those that give it use once, few, many or a size class.

j_call d_call v_call clone_size cdr3_aa cdr3_nt
TRBJ1-6 NA TRBV6-1 many CASTATRVQASPLHF TGTGCCAGCACCGCTACCAGAGTTCAGGCTTCACCCCTCCACTTT
TRBJ2-7 NA TRBV9 medium-sized CASSVGAGPIYEQYF TGTGCCAGCAGCGTAGGCGCGGGGCCTATCTACGAGCAGTACTTC
TRBJ2-7 NA TRBV15 NA CATSRDWRGEQYF TGTGCCACCAGCAGAGATTGGAGGGGCGAGCAGTACTTC
TRBJ1-5 NA TRBV24-1 many CATSEGGTAEPQHF TGTGCCACCAGTGAGGGGGGGACGGCGGAGCCCCAGCATTTT
TRBJ2-1 NA TRBV25-1 many CASSEFGGAGQKQFF TGTGCCAGCAGTGAATTTGGGGGGGCCGGACAGAAGCAGTTCTTC
TRBJ2-1 TRBD2 TRBV9 NA CASSAAGVADEQFF TGTGCCAGCAGCGCAGCGGGGGTGGCGGATGAGCAGTTCTTC
TRBJ2-3 TRBD2 TRBV12-3/TRBV12-4 many CASSSPGLAGTDTQYF TGTGCCAGCAGTTCACCGGGACTAGCGGGCACAGATACGCAGTATTTT
TRBJ2-6 NA TRBV5-1 many CASSLSLSGANVLTF TGCGCCAGCAGCTTGTCCCTCTCTGGGGCCAACGTCCTGACTTTC
TRBJ2-5 TRBD2 TRBV12-3/TRBV12-4 few CASSSRLAGRETQYF TGTGCCAGCAGTTCTCGACTAGCGGGGAGAGAGACCCAGTACTTC
TRBJ2-3 TRBD2 TRBV7-7 NA CASSRLAGAGADTQYF TGTGCTAGCAGCAGACTAGCGGGGGCCGGGGCAGATACGCAGTATTTT
TRBJ2-3 NA TRBV7-2 few CASSLVQSDTQYF TGTGCCAGCAGCTTAGTACAGTCAGATACGCAGTATTTT
TRBJ2-5 NA TRBV7-9 NA CASSLPTTSHQETQYF TGTGCCAGCAGCTTACCGACGACTTCTCACCAAGAGACCCAGTACTTC
TRBJ2-6 NA TRBV4-2 few CASSQKYSGANVLTF TGTGCCAGCAGCCAAAAATACTCTGGGGCCAACGTCCTGACTTTC
TRBJ2-3 TRBD2 TRBV7-6 NA CASSSTALAGGPLSTDTQYF TGTGCCAGCAGCTCCACCGCCCTAGCGGGGGGGCCCCTCAGCACAGATACGCAGTATTTT
TRBJ2-7 TRBD2 TRBV20-1 NA CSARDPTDLAGGLNIYEQYF TGCAGTGCTAGAGATCCGACCGACCTAGCGGGGGGGCTTAATATCTACGAGCAGTACTTC
TRBJ1-6 NA TRBV12-3/TRBV12-4 few CASSLTGTGGYNSPLHF TGTGCCAGCAGTCTTACCGGGACCGGAGGCTATAATTCACCCCTCCACTTT
TRBJ2-3 TRBD2 TRBV6-1 NA CASSTGTSGAVDTQYF TGTGCCAGCAGTACAGGGACTAGCGGGGCTGTAGATACGCAGTATTTT
TRBJ1-1 TRBD1 TRBV18 few CASSPRQGQAEAFF TGTGCCAGCTCACCACGACAGGGCCAGGCTGAAGCTTTCTTT
TRBJ2-7 TRBD2 TRBV20-1 many CSAREASGGDEQYF TGCAGTGCTAGAGAAGCTAGCGGGGGCGACGAGCAGTACTTC
TRBJ1-2 NA TRBV13 many CASSLPIGLNRVGYGYTF TGTGCCAGCAGCTTACCGATAGGATTGAACAGGGTGGGGTATGGCTACACCTTC
TRBJ2-2 NA TRBV10-3 many CAIARGGPTAGELFF TGTGCCATCGCACGAGGAGGCCCTACGGCCGGGGAGCTGTTTTTT
TRBJ1-4 NA TRBV4-2 many CASSQERGLEKLFF TGTGCCAGCAGCCAAGAAAGGGGATTGGAAAAACTGTTTTTT
TRBJ2-6 NA TRBV4-2 few CASSQVLSEGPGANVLTF TGTGCCAGCAGCCAAGTTCTAAGCGAGGGACCTGGGGCCAACGTCCTGACTTTC
TRBJ2-2 NA TRBV10-3 many CATQLNTGELFF TGTGCTACCCAATTGAACACCGGGGAGCTGTTTTTT
TRBJ2-5 TRBD2 TRBV27 NA CASSLGLAGGRAQYF TGTGCCAGCAGTCTGGGACTAGCGGGGGGGCGGGCCCAGTACTTC
TRBJ1-6 TRBD1 TRBV7-6 NA CASSHTPGTGNSPLHF TGTGCCAGCAGCCATACCCCCGGGACAGGGAATTCACCCCTCCACTTT
TRBJ1-4 NA TRBV6-5 few CASSRDLNEKLFF TGTGCCAGCAGTCGGGATCTTAATGAAAAACTGTTTTTT
TRBJ2-3 NA TRBV12-3/TRBV12-4 NA CASTKSGPDTQYF TGTGCCAGCACCAAGTCCGGGCCAGATACGCAGTATTTT
TRBJ2-1 NA TRBV6-6 many CASMDDPGSNEQFF TGTGCCAGCATGGACGATCCAGGGTCCAATGAGCAGTTCTTC
TRBJ2-7 NA TRBV20-1 NA CSARGGEPYEQYF TGCAGTGCTAGAGGTGGGGAACCCTACGAGCAGTACTTC
TRBJ2-1 NA TRBV12-3/TRBV12-4 many CASGTQGTGEQFF TGTGCCAGCGGGACTCAGGGAACGGGTGAGCAGTTCTTC
TRBJ1-2 NA TRBV6-5 many CASSYRGAAGDGYTF TGTGCCAGCAGTTACCGCGGGGCCGCCGGCGATGGCTACACCTTC
TRBJ2-7 TRBD1 TRBV6-6 many CASGLLSPDRTPRKQYF TGTGCCAGCGGACTTCTCTCTCCGGACAGGACCCCCCGGAAGCAGTACTTC
TRBJ2-7 NA TRBV3-1 NA CASSQGTPSYEQYF TGTGCCAGCAGCCAAGGGACGCCTTCCTACGAGCAGTACTTC
TRBJ1-2 NA TRBV29-1 few CSGRVQAYGYTF TGCAGCGGAAGGGTCCAGGCTTATGGCTACACCTTC
TRBJ1-2 NA TRBV19 NA CASSIPWMGRLDGYTF TGTGCCAGTAGTATCCCCTGGATGGGGCGCCTGGATGGCTACACCTTC